These 13 T cell receptor beta chains were all obtained from the same sample, sequenced in a study of T-cell reconstitution after alpha-beta-depleted transplantation in children. Library preparation (for TCRbeta) was performed with unique molecular identifiers. A single record per CDR3 protein comes from TCRdb applying MiXCR to the PCR reads. The sample lists some 200,000 distinct CDR3 sequences; roughly 15% were seen once. The sequenced sample was PBMCs from the stem cell graft donor, obtained from the stem cell graft. Every receptor here comes from a human donor who donated a stem cell graft to a child with acute lymphoblastic leukemia.

This clonotype was observed at least ten times. V usage is TRBV5-6 and J usage is TRBJ2-4; the D call may be TRBD1 or TRBD2 (5 bases each). The CDR3 extends over 16 amino acids. Germline values: CDR1 SGHDT, CDR2 YYEEEE. Trimming removed 0 bases from V and 8 bases from J, with 18 bases in between. CDR3 sequence (DNA): TGTGCCAGCAGCTTGGCCGGGGCAGGGAGTTGGTACATTCAGTACTTC. Translated, it gives CASSLAGAGSWYIQYF.

The chain's CDR3 is CSALDRDNSPLHF. The CDR3 nucleotides are TGCAGTGCTTTGGACAGGGATAATTCACCCCTCCACTTT. The J gene is TRBJ1-6, the V gene TRBV20-1, with 8 bases lining up with TRBD1. The germline V gene has CDR1 DFQATT and CDR2 SNEGSKA (reference sequence). CDR3 size: 13 residues. After removal of 5 bases from V and 5 bases from J, the junction contained 2 bases not matched to a gene.

The table lists this clonotype with many counts. The chain joins TRBV6-1 to TRBJ1-6; possibly TRBD1 for D (5 bases). V dropped 5 bases and J dropped 8 bases, with 13 bases sitting between them. This CDR3 comprises 14 residues. Germline assignment: CDR1 MNHNS and CDR2 SASEGT. CDR3 sequence (DNA): TGTGCCAGCAGTACGACGGGGGGGGATTCACCCCTCCACTTT. Encoded protein: CASSTTGGDSPLHF.

This clonotype was recorded at least ten times. The J gene is TRBJ2-7, the V gene TRBV5-1; perhaps D is TRBD1 or TRBD2 (6 bases each). This CDR3 contains 17 residues. The germline V and J ends were trimmed by 3 bases and 0 bases, with 19 bases remaining between them. From germline, CDR1 is SGHRS and CDR2 YFSETQ. The CDR3 spells CASSWRGGQGSSYEQYF. DNA for the CDR3: TGCGCCAGCAGCTGGAGGGGTGGGCAGGGGAGCTCCTACGAGCAGTACTTC.

This clonotype was observed many times. J is TRBJ2-3 and V is TRBV29-1, with D unclear. The CDR3 totals 13 residues. The germline V and J ends were trimmed by 6 bases and 6 bases, with 16 bases remaining between them. Germline CDR1 reads SQVTM; CDR2 reads ANQGSEA. The CDR3 coding sequence is TGCAGCGTCCTTCTCTTGACGGGCGATACGCAGTATTTT. Protein sequence: CSVLLLTGDTQYF.

Regarding this clonotype: With a much larger clone just one base away, this may be a read error. V and J are TRBV5-1 and TRBJ1-2, with TRBD1 matching 8 bases. Germline CDR1 is SGHRS and CDR2 is YFSETQ. The J segment lost 4 bases and the V segment lost 4 bases, leaving 15 bases of the junction unmatched. The CDR3 has 17 residues. The CDR3 loop reads CASSRRDRFTRGYGYTF. CDR3 in DNA: TGCGCCAGCAGCCGCCGGGACAGGTTCACAAGAGGCTATGGCTACACCTTC.

In this sample, this clonotype turned up a few times. Its ends do not fully match the called genes, so a read error is possible. The chain has TRBV5-5 and TRBJ1-5; D remains unclear. CDR3 length: 14 residues. Germline V lookup: CDR1 SGHKS, CDR2 YYEKEE (reference sequence). This CDR3 is CASSLEVGNQPQHF. The DNA for the CDR3 is TGTGCCAGCAGTTTGGAGGTAGGCAATCAGCCCCAGCATTTT. Full variable domain (outside the CDR3, taken from reference TRBV5-5 and TRBJ1-5): DAGVTQSPTHLIKTRGQQVTLRCSPISGHKSVSWYQQVLGQGPQFIFQYYEKEERGRGNFPDRFSARQFPNYSSELNVNALLLGDSALYLCASSLEVGNQPQHFGDGTRLSIL.

This clonotype was observed many times. The CDR3 coding sequence is TGTGCCAGCAGCGGTGAGATCAACTATGGCTACACCTTC. This codes for CASSGEINYGYTF. The V and J genes are TRBV12-3 or TRBV12-4 and TRBJ1-2; D is uncertain. Trimming cost V 6 bases and J 2 bases, with 10 bases left between them. This CDR3 contains 13 residues.

This clonotype was seen many times. The chain combines TRBV5-1 with TRBJ2-1, with D perhaps TRBD1 or TRBD2 (5 bases each). The CDR3 loop spans 11 amino acids. With 0 bases removed from V and 10 bases from J, the gap between germline ends came to 5 bases. Germline CDR1 SGHRS, CDR2 YFSETQ. The CDR3 region is CASSLGGEQFF. The CDR3, as DNA: TGCGCCAGCAGCTTGGGGGGGGAGCAGTTCTTC.

At least ten counts were recorded for this clonotype. The chain recombines TRBV12-3 or TRBV12-4 with TRBJ1-3, with D perhaps TRBD1 (6 bases). V lost 0 bases to trimming and J lost 0 bases, with 12 bases between them. This CDR3 comprises 17 residues. The CDR3 DNA follows: TGTGCCAGCAGTTTAGCGTTATCAGGGGTCTCTGGAAACACCATATATTTT. It is translated as CASSLALSGVSGNTIYF.

The chain couples TRBV5-1 to TRBJ1-1; D is undetermined. The CDR3 contains 17 residues. Germline assignment: CDR1 SGHRS and CDR2 YFSETQ. Trimming took 6 bases from V and 10 from J, leaving 31 bases between them. This CDR3 reads CASKNSGESSPPIGAFF. For the CDR3, the DNA is TGCGCCAGCAAGAACTCCGGGGAGAGCAGCCCGCCGATTGGAGCTTTCTTT.

This clonotype was seen ten or more times. V is TRBV9 and J is TRBJ1-1; perhaps TRBD1 as D (5 bases). The CDR3 is 14 residues long. Germline V CDR1 and CDR2: SGDLS, YYNGEE. V was pared by 5 bases and J by 6 bases, with 17 bases between. The CDR3 DNA reads as TGTGCCAGCAGTGGTGAGGTGGGGCTCGCTGAAGCTTTCTTT. Encoded protein: CASSGEVGLAEAFF.

Worth noting for this clonotype: A much more abundant neighbour one base away suggests this may be a read error. The rearrangement joins TRBV24-1 to TRBJ1-5, with D unclear. The CDR3 spans 13 residues. Per the germline V gene, CDR1 is KGHDR and CDR2 is SFDVKD. CDR3 in amino acids: CAASDGTDQPQHF. The CDR3 DNA is TGTGCCGCCAGTGATGGAACGGATCAGCCCCAGCATTTT.